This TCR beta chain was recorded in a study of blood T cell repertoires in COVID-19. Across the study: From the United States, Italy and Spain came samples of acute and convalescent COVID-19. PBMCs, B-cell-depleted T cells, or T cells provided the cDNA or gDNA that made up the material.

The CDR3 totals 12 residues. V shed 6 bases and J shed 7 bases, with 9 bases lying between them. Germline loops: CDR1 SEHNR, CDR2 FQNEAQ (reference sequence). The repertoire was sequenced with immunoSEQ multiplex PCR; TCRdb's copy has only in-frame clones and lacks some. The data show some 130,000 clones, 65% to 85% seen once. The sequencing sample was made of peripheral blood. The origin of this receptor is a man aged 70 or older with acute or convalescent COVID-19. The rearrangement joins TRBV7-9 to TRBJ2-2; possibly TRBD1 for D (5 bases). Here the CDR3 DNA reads TGTGCCAGCAGGACAGAGGTCGGGGAGCTGTTTTTT. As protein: CASRTEVGELFF.